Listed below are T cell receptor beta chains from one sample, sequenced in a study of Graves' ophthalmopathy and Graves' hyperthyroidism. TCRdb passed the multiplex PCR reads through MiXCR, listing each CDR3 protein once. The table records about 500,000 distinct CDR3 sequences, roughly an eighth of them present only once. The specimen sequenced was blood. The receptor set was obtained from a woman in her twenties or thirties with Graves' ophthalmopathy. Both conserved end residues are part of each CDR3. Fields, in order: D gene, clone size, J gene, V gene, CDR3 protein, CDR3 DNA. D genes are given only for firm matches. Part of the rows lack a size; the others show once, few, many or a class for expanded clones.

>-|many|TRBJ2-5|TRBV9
CASSPSPGTSKETQYF
TGTGCCAGCAGCCCCTCCCCCGGGACAAGCAAAGAGACCCAGTACTTC
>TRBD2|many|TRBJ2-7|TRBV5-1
CASSTGTTREQYF
TGCGCCAGCAGCACCGGGACTACCCGGGAACAGTACTTC
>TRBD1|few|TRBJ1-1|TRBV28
CASSLWGQRNTEAFF
TGTGCCAGCAGTTTATGGGGACAGCGGAACACTGAAGCTTTCTTT
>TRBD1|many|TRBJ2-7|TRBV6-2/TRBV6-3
CASRPADRDEQYF
TGTGCCAGCAGACCCGCGGACAGGGACGAGCAGTACTTC
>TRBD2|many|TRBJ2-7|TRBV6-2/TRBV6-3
CASSQRSGRAREQYF
TGTGCCAGCAGTCAGAGAAGCGGGAGAGCTCGGGAGCAGTACTTC
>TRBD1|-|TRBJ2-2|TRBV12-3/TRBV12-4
CASSTRDRVAGELFF
TGTGCCAGCAGCACCCGGGACAGGGTGGCCGGGGAGCTGTTTTTT
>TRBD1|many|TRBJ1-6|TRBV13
CASTPGQGWSPLHF
TGTGCCAGCACTCCGGGACAGGGGTGGTCACCCCTCCACTTT
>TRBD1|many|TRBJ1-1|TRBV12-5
CASGLLTGTEAFF
TGTGCTAGTGGTTTATTGACAGGGACTGAAGCTTTCTTT
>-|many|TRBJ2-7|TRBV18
CASSRPGTPGEQYF
TGTGCCAGCTCACGTCCGGGGACCCCGGGAGAGCAGTACTTC
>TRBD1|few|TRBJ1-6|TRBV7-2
CASSLAGTGVNSPLHF
TGTGCCAGCAGCTTAGCCGGGACAGGGGTTAATTCACCCCTCCACTTT
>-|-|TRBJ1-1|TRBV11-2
CASSLAQGYTEAFF
TGTGCCAGCAGCTTAGCCCAGGGGTACACTGAAGCTTTCTTT
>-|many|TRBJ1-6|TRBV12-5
CASGRRTDRSSYNSPLHF
TGTGCTAGTGGCCGCAGGACGGACAGAAGCTCCTATAATTCACCCCTCCACTTT
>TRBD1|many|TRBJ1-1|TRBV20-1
CSARTGTVNTEAFF
TGCAGTGCTCGGACCGGGACAGTGAACACTGAAGCTTTCTTT
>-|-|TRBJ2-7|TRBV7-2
CASSPHRDSTYEQYF
TGTGCCAGCAGCCCCCACCGAGACAGCACCTACGAGCAGTACTTC
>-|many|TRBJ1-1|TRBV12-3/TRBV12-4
CASSWGSTEAFF
TGTGCCAGCAGTTGGGGGAGTACTGAAGCTTTCTTT
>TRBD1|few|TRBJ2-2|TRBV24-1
CATSDQTGRRTGELFF
TGTGCCACCAGTGATCAGACAGGGCGGCGCACCGGGGAGCTGTTTTTT
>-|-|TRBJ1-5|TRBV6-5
CASSYSGGRQPQHF
TGTGCCAGCAGTTACTCAGGGGGACGGCAGCCCCAGCATTTT
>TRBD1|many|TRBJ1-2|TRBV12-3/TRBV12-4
CASSLRTGDGYTF
TGTGCCAGCAGTTTAAGGACAGGGGATGGCTACACCTTC
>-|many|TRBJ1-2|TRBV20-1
CSARIGPYGYTF
TGCAGTGCTAGAATCGGACCGTATGGCTACACCTTC
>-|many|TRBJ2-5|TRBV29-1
CSANTGIETQYF
TGCAGCGCAAACACAGGGATAGAGACCCAGTACTTC
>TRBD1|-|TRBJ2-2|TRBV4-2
CASSQEEKEVGQVNTGELFF
TGTGCCAGCAGCCAAGAGGAAAAGGAGGTAGGACAGGTGAACACCGGGGAGCTGTTTTTT
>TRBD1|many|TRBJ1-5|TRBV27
CASSIRGVNQPQHF
TGTGCCAGCAGTATCAGGGGGGTCAATCAGCCCCAGCATTTT
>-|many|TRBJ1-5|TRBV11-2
CASSLDTYRRANSNQPQHF
TGTGCCAGCAGCTTAGACACATATAGGAGGGCCAATAGCAATCAGCCCCAGCATTTT
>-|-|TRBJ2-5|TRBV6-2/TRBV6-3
CASRQVDQETQYF
TGTGCCAGCAGACAAGTCGATCAAGAGACCCAGTACTTC
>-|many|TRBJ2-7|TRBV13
CASSAKPVGANEQYF
TGTGCCAGCAGCGCAAAACCCGTGGGGGCTAACGAGCAGTACTTC
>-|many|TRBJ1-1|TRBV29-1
CSVVGGDTEAFF
TGCAGCGTCGTGGGGGGAGACACTGAAGCTTTCTTT
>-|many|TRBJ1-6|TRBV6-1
CAGKRTVNSPLHF
TGTGCCGGGAAACGGACTGTTAATTCACCCCTCCACTTT
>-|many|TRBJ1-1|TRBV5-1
CASSPTEIGVTEAFF
TGCGCCAGCAGTCCTACGGAGATCGGGGTCACTGAAGCTTTCTTT
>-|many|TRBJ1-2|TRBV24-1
CATSDGPTYGYTF
TGTGCCACCAGTGACGGGCCCACCTATGGCTACACCTTC
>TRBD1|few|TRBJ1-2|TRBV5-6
CASSPGQGFGYTF
TGTGCCAGCAGCCCGGGACAGGGCTTTGGCTACACCTTC
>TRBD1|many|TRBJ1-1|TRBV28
CASSNRGIGTEAFF
TGTGCCAGCAGTAACAGGGGTATCGGCACTGAAGCTTTCTTT
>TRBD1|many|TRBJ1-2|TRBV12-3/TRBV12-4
CASSPGAGGFFGYTF
TGTGCCAGCAGCCCTGGGGCAGGGGGATTCTTTGGCTACACCTTC
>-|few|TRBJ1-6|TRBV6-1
CASWGAGNSPLHF
TGTGCCAGCTGGGGGGCAGGAAATTCACCCCTCCACTTT
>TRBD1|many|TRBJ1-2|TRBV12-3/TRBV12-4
CASNQGVEGGYTF
TGTGCCAGCAATCAGGGGGTAGAAGGCGGCTACACCTTC
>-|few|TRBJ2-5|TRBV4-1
CASSQPPESHQYF
TGCGCCAGCAGCCAACCCCCCGAGAGCCATCAGTACTTC
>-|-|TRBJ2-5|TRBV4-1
CASSQGTRQETQYF
TGCGCCAGCAGCCAAGGGACTCGGCAAGAGACCCAGTACTTC
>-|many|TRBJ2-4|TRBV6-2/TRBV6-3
CASSTGGNIQYF
TGTGCCAGCAGCACAGGAGGAAACATTCAGTACTTC
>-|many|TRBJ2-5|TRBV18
CASSLEDGEETQYF
TGTGCCAGCTCACTAGAGGATGGGGAAGAGACCCAGTACTTC
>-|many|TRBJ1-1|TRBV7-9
CASSLTPLTEAFF
TGTGCCAGCAGCTTAACTCCGTTGACTGAAGCTTTCTTT
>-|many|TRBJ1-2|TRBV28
CASSPFTYGYTF
TGTGCCAGCAGTCCGTTTACCTATGGCTACACCTTC
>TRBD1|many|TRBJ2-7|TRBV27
CASRTGTGSYEQYF
TGTGCCAGCAGAACCGGGACAGGGTCCTACGAGCAGTACTTC
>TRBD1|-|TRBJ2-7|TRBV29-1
CSVEGDRGIEQYF
TGCAGCGTTGAGGGGGACAGGGGGATCGAGCAGTACTTC
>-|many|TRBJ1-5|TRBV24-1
CATSGGTGTDQPQHF
TGTGCCACCAGTGGCGGAACAGGTACGGATCAGCCCCAGCATTTT
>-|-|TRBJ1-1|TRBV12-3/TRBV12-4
CASTPSDTEAFF
TGTGCCAGCACCCCATCCGACACTGAAGCTTTCTTT
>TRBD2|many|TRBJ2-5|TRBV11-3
CASSGGAGVQETQYF
TGTGCCAGCAGCGGGGGAGCGGGGGTACAAGAGACCCAGTACTTC
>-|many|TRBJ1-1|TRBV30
CAWSLNLNTEAFF
TGTGCCTGGAGTCTAAACTTAAACACTGAAGCTTTCTTT
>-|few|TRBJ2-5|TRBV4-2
CASSHLGQETQYF
TGTGCCAGCAGCCACTTAGGTCAAGAGACCCAGTACTTC
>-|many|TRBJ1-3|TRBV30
CAWSVSGHTIYF
TGTGCCTGGAGTGTAAGCGGGCACACCATATATTTT